Presented here are 17 T cell receptor beta chains from one specimen sequenced in a study of blood T cell repertoires in COVID-19. Method: immunoSEQ multiplex PCR; TCRdb's copy keeps in-frame clones and lacks some. This table has around 270,000 clones, 70% to 90% appearing once. The material sequenced was PBMCs or T cells enriched from blood (not recorded which). The receptor set was obtained from a woman aged 25 to 39 who had recovered from COVID-19.

The V call is TRBV12-3 or TRBV12-4, the J call TRBJ1-5; no definite D call. This CDR3 region has 13 residues. Deletions cut 3 bases from V and 11 bases from J, with 14 bases between. This CDR3 is CASSFRGIDAQHF. The CDR3 coding sequence is TGTGCCAGCAGTTTTAGAGGGATCGATGCCCAGCATTTT.

The J gene is TRBJ1-1, the V gene TRBV2; D uncertain. Deletions cut 8 bases from V and 1 base from J, with 11 bases between. This CDR3 has 13 residues. Germline V gene data show CDR1 as SNHLY and CDR2 as FYNNEI. The CDR3 here is CASLARSNTEAFF. DNA of the CDR3: TGTGCCAGCCTCGCTCGGTCGAACACTGAAGCTTTCTTT.

In DNA form, the CDR3 reads TGTGCCAGCAGCCCGAATCAGGTAGAGCAGTTCTTC. The encoded protein is CASSPNQVEQFF. The V call is TRBV11-1, the J call TRBJ2-1; D unclear. Germline CDR1 reads SGHAT; CDR2 reads FQDESV (reference sequence). CDR3 length: 12 amino acids. Trimming cost V 5 bases and J 10 bases, with 12 bases left between them.

The chain has TRBV7-2 and TRBJ1-5, with 8 bases aligning to TRBD1. V dropped 5 bases and J dropped 0; count of bases not matched to a gene: 9. This CDR3 is built from 17 residues. The germline gives CDR1 SGHTA, CDR2 FQGNSA. This CDR3 reads CASSPEGTGVSNQPQHF. As DNA, the CDR3 is TGTGCCAGCAGCCCGGAGGGGACAGGAGTTAGCAATCAGCCCCAGCATTTT.

V is TRBV5-1 and J is TRBJ2-5; 8 bases map to TRBD2. There are 14 residues in the CDR3. CDR1 and CDR2 from the germline V gene are SGHRS and YFSETQ. Trimming took 2 bases from V and 2 from J; bases not matched to a gene: 2. CDR3 nucleotide sequence: TGCGCCAGCAGCTTAACTAGCGGACAAGAGACCCAGTACTTC. This encodes CASSLTSGQETQYF.

The rearrangement uses TRBV18 and TRBJ1-5, with 8 nucleotides matching TRBD1. The CDR3 extends over 15 amino acids. Germline V gene sequence: CDR1 KGHSH, CDR2 LQKENI. The trim removed 5 bases at V and 5 bases at J, leaving 8 bases unmatched. The CDR3 spells CASSAGQGAYQPQHF. The CDR3 coding sequence is TGTGCCAGCTCAGCAGGACAGGGCGCGTATCAGCCCCAGCATTTT.

J is TRBJ1-1 and V is TRBV5-6; tentative D call: TRBD1 (6 bases). The V end lost 0 bases, the J end lost 8 bases, and 8 bases lay between the germline ends. CDR3 length: 12 residues. The germline V gene encodes CDR1 SGHDT and CDR2 YYEEEE. CDR3 protein: CASSLGQAEAFF. CDR3 bases: TGTGCCAGCAGCTTGGGACAGGCCGAAGCTTTCTTT.

This chain links TRBV5-1 with TRBJ2-7; 7 positions agree with TRBD1. Losses at the gene ends were 4 bases for V and 0 bases for J; bases not matched to a gene: 7. The CDR3 has 15 residues. CDR1 is SGHRS and CDR2 is YFSETQ in the germline V gene. CDR3 DNA: TGCGCCAGCAGCACCAGGGGGAGCGCCTCCTACGAGCAGTACTTC. Translation: CASSTRGSASYEQYF.

The chain links TRBV5-5 to TRBJ2-7, with 8 bases lining up with TRBD1. From germline, CDR1 is SGHKS and CDR2 YYEKEE (reference sequence). Trimming removed 0 bases from V and 7 bases from J; junction bases left unmatched: 9. CDR3 size: 15 residues. Here the CDR3 DNA reads TGTGCCAGCAGCTTGGCTGGCACAGGGGGTGAAGAGCAGTACTTC. Translation gives CASSLAGTGGEEQYF.

The rearrangement joins TRBV7-8 to TRBJ2-7; D might be TRBD1 (6 bases). CDR3 length equals 15 residues. V lost 3 bases to trimming and J lost 1 base, with 13 bases between them. The germline V gene has CDR1 SGHVS and CDR2 FQNEAQ. For the CDR3, the DNA is TGTGCCAGCAGCTTTTCCGGACAGATGTCCTACGAGCAGTACTTC. Its protein is CASSFSGQMSYEQYF.

DNA of the CDR3: TGTGCCAGCAGTTTCGGGTCTTCCACAGATACGCAGTATTTT. It codes for CASSFGSSTDTQYF. The chain links TRBV28 to TRBJ2-3; D ambiguous. Per germline, CDR1 MDHEN and CDR2 SYDVKM. This CDR3 contains 14 residues. Trimming stripped 3 bases from V and 2 bases from J, with 9 bases between.

V gene TRBV5-1 combines with J gene TRBJ2-5; 7 nucleotides match TRBD2. Germline assignment: CDR1 SGHRS and CDR2 YFSETQ. CDR3 length equals 14 residues. The V and J ends lost 4 bases and 4 bases, in that order; junction bases with no gene match: 7. As DNA, the CDR3 is TGCGCCAGCAGCCGTATTTCGGGGGGAGAGACCCAGTACTTC. It encodes CASSRISGGETQYF.

The chain combines TRBV14 with TRBJ1-2; 10 nucleotides match TRBD1. The CDR3 is made up of 15 amino acids. J lost 8 bases, V lost 4 bases, and 10 bases had no gene match. Germline CDR1 reads SGHDN; CDR2 reads FVKESK. The CDR3 spells CASSLTRQGARGYTF. The CDR3 nucleotides are TGTGCCAGCAGCCTAACCCGACAGGGGGCGCGGGGCTACACCTTC.

The chain joins TRBV7-2 to TRBJ2-3; TRBD2 is a possible D gene (7 bases). The CDR3 spans 14 residues. From germline, CDR1 is SGHTA and CDR2 FQGNSA. Trimming took off 5 bases at V and 8 bases at J, with 17 bases between the two ends. The CDR3 loop is CASSAPGGQGTQYF. CDR3 nucleotides: TGTGCCAGCAGCGCCCCGGGGGGCCAAGGTACGCAGTATTTT.

The rearrangement joins TRBV5-1 to TRBJ2-7; unclear D gene. Per germline, CDR1 SGHRS and CDR2 YFSETQ. V was clipped by 0 bases and J by 0 bases, with 16 bases between them. The CDR3 is 17 amino acids. The CDR3 here is CASSLGPPGSSSYEQYF. The DNA of the CDR3 is TGCGCCAGCAGCTTGGGCCCCCCGGGTTCCAGCTCCTACGAGCAGTACTTC.

The rearrangement joins TRBV6-5 to TRBJ2-6; D may be TRBD2 (5 bases). This CDR3 contains 16 residues. The germline gives CDR1 MNHEY, CDR2 SVGAGI. V was pared by 2 bases and J by 0 bases, with 8 bases between. The DNA of the CDR3 is TGTGCCAGCAGTTACGGGAGAGACTCTGGGGCCAACGTCCTGACTTTC. It is translated as CASSYGRDSGANVLTF.

The genes are TRBV11-2 and TRBJ1-2, with a possible D match to TRBD1 (6 bases). The CDR3 length is 15 residues. Germline V gives CDR1 SGHAT, CDR2 FQNNGV. Trimming took off 3 bases at V and 2 bases at J, with 13 bases between the two ends. CDR3: CASSFPDRLNYGYTF. The CDR3 DNA reads as TGTGCCAGCAGCTTCCCTGACAGGTTAAACTATGGCTACACCTTC.